The clone carrying this T cell receptor (beta chain) was seen once. As yet, its antigen is unknown. The data were obtained in a study of immune evolution from preneoplasia to lung adenocarcinoma. Study-wide points: Normal lung had the highest top T cell clone frequencies.

Resections took place in Japan or China from about 2014 to 2018. Macro-dissection enriched premalignant or tumor cells before nucleic acid extraction. In germline, CDR1 is KGHSH, CDR2 LQKENI. V lost 3 bases and J 7 bases, leaving 9 bases between the germline ends. The CDR3 runs 13 residues. TCRdb's table, derived via immunoSEQ multiplex PCR, lists solely in-frame clones and lacks some. The sample yields fewer than 50,000 clones, roughly 80% seen once. The source is a person in their sixties with lung adenocarcinoma. The chain carries TRBV18 and TRBJ2-2, with TRBD2 as a possible D gene (5 bases). Sequenced: FFPE invasive lung adenocarcinoma tissue. CDR3 region: CASSPIGGGELFF. CDR3 sequence (DNA): TGTGCCAGCTCACCCATAGGAGGCGGGGAGCTGTTTTTT.